These 8 T cell receptor beta chains originate from one sample sequenced in a study of CD8+ T cells in alopecia areata. Sequencing used cDNA as its template, made by extracting RNA and reverse transcribing it. Produced via immunoSEQ multiplex PCR; TCRdb's table is partial and in-frame only. The table lists 140,000 or so clones, 62% of them singletons. Material for sequencing was CD8+ T cells sorted from blood. Receptor source: a human donor in good health.

The V and J genes are TRBV19 and TRBJ2-7; no firm D call. Germline V CDR1 and CDR2: LNHDA, SQIVND (reference sequence). Trimming stripped 5 bases from V and 0 bases from J, with 8 bases between. CDR3 size: 13 residues. CDR3 coding DNA: TGTGCCAGTAGTTACGGCGGCTCCTACGAGCAGTACTTC. This encodes CASSYGGSYEQYF.

On this clone: The junction departs from the called germline gene at one end, perhaps through a read error. The chain links TRBV4-1 to TRBJ2-1; D is uncertain. Per germline, CDR1 MGHRA and CDR2 YSYEKL. The CDR3 consists of 15 residues. The CDR3 DNA is TGCGCCAGCAGCCAAGCATTGCGGTCCTACGATGAGCAGTTCTTC. Translating gives CASSQALRSYDEQFF.

This CDR3 is CASSLEDSVETQYF. In nucleotides, the CDR3 is TGTGCCAGCAGCTTGGAAGATAGTGTCGAGACCCAGTACTTC. V usage is TRBV5-6 and J usage is TRBJ2-5; D remains ambiguous. Per the germline V gene, CDR1 is SGHDT and CDR2 is YYEEEE. The CDR3 spans 14 residues. V lost 0 bases to trimming and J lost 5 bases, with 11 bases between them.

The chain joins TRBV15 to TRBJ2-7, with D perhaps matching TRBD2 (5 bases). Per germline, CDR1 LNHNV and CDR2 YYDKDF (reference sequence). V was trimmed by 5 bases and J by 1 base, leaving 15 bases between them. The CDR3 extends over 15 amino acids. CDR3 bases: TGTGCCACCAGCTTCCGAGTCAGCGGATCCTACGAGCAGTACTTC. Protein sequence: CATSFRVSGSYEQYF. Full variable domain (remainder filled in from reference TRBV15 and TRBJ2-7): DAMVIQNPRYQVTQFGKPVTLSCSQTLNHNVMYWYQQKSSQAPKLLFHYYDKDFNNEADTPDNFQSRRPNTSFCFLDIRSPGLGDTAMYLCATSFRVSGSYEQYFGPGTRLTVT.

V gene TRBV30 combines with J gene TRBJ2-1; possible D gene TRBD1, 6 bases. The CDR3 has 15 residues. Germline CDR1 reads GTSNPN; CDR2 reads SVGIG (reference sequence). Trimming pared 0 bases from V and 5 bases from J, leaving 14 bases between. Here the CDR3 DNA reads TGTGCCTGGAGTGTGGGCAGGGGTTTGGACAATGAGCAGTTCTTC. It codes for CAWSVGRGLDNEQFF.

This chain connects TRBV15 to TRBJ1-5; no firm D call. Trimming removed 5 bases from V and 0 bases from J, with 5 bases in between. The CDR3 has 13 residues. Per germline, CDR1 LNHNV and CDR2 YYDKDF (reference sequence). The CDR3 sequence: CATSVLSNQPQHF. As DNA, the CDR3 is TGTGCCACCAGCGTCCTTAGCAATCAGCCCCAGCATTTT.

This clone was detected a few times. V usage is TRBV5-1 and J usage is TRBJ1-2; D possibly corresponds to TRBD1 (6 bases). The V gene lost 3 bases and the J gene lost 5 bases, with 17 bases spanning the gap. CDR1 is SGHRS and CDR2 is YFSETQ in the germline V gene. The CDR3 covers 15 residues. The CDR3 protein is CASSYRDKELYGYTF. In nucleotides, the CDR3 is TGCGCCAGCAGCTACCGGGACAAGGAACTATATGGCTACACCTTC.

The chain has TRBV27 and TRBJ2-5; D gene ambiguous. This CDR3 spans 14 amino acids. The germline V gene has CDR1 MNHEY and CDR2 SMNVEV (reference sequence). The V and J ends lost 5 bases and 2 bases respectively, with 12 bases between them. The CDR3 DNA reads TGTGCCAGCAGTCGAACCCCCCGGCAAGAGACCCAGTACTTC. This sequence encodes CASSRTPRQETQYF.